The 2 T cell receptor beta chains presented below share a single source sample, sequenced in a study of tissue T cells after allogeneic stem cell transplantation. The data were produced by immunoSEQ multiplex PCR, yet TCRdb's version contains in-frame clones alone and is incomplete. The sample consists of some 6,100 clones, roughly 47% of them appearing once. Time point in this sample: mouse harvest day 7 after allogeneic transplant. Mouse grafts combined 10^7 T-cell-depleted bone marrow cells with 10^6 splenic CD5+ T cells. Sequencing was carried out using skin. These receptors were obtained from a female BALB/c mouse given C57BL/6 T cells with graft-versus-host disease after an allogeneic hematopoietic cell transplant.

There are a few counts of this clone. The genes are named according to mouse. The sequenced fragment ends 1 residue before the CDR3 boundary, so the rest is inferred from the germline J gene. This chain links TRBV23 with TRBJ2-1; the table's D call, TRBD2, has no DNA check behind it. CDR3 size: 15 residues. The germline gives CDR1 KGHTA, CDR2 FQNQQP. CDR3 protein: CSSSQIWGNYAEQFF. The part of the CDR3 DNA that was read is TGCTCCAGCAGTCAAATCTGGGGGAACTATGCTGAGCAGTTC.

This clone was picked up one time. Mouse gene names apply. The read comes to an end 1 residue before the CDR3 does, leaving the germline J gene to fill in the end. This chain joins TRBV16 and TRBJ1-6; no firm D call. TRBJ1-6 is noted as an ORF with a role that remains uncertain. The CDR3 runs 13 residues. Germline V gene lookup returns CDR1 SGHSA and CDR2 FRNQAP. The ends were cut back, 1 base at V and 9 bases at J, with 7 bases in the middle. CDR3 bases read: TGTGCAAGCAGCTTAGGAGGGAGTTCGCCCCTCTAC. It specifies CASSLGGSSPLY. The whole CDR3 protein is CASSLGGSSPLYF.